Shown below are 3 T cell receptor beta chains from a single sample sequenced in a study of tumor and adjacent non-tumor tissue in lung cancer (dated by TCRdb to the late 2010s). RNA was isolated from bulk unsorted tissue, and RNA quality was assessed with a NanoDrop ND-1000 and an Agilent 2100. Library preparation employed multiplex PCR. Sequenced on an Illumina HiSeq 2500. TCRbeta libraries were constructed through three rounds of nested PCR with primers (Table S4) according to protocols modified from ARM-PCR. The raw public reads went through TCRdb reprocessing: fastp at Q25, MiXCR clone calling, in-frame beta chains kept. One record per CDR3 amino acid sequence lists the most common genes and DNA. The sample data list fewer than 130,000 distinct CDR3 sequences, and 84% of these were observed just once. The ten largest clones add up to 20% to 25% of the sample. Sample: lung tumor tissue. The receptor set was obtained from a man between 65 and 85 years old with non-small cell lung cancer.

For this clonotype: The junction differs from germline at one of its ends, possibly a read error. The chain has TRBV11-2 and TRBJ2-3; D unresolved. Germline V gives CDR1 SGHAT, CDR2 FQNNGV. The CDR3 has 13 amino acids. CDR3 region: CATSDQSTDTQCF. Written as DNA, the CDR3 is TGTGCCACGTCTGATCAGAGCACAGATACGCAGTGTTTT.

This clonotype was counted a few times. A read error may be the cause here, since a much bigger clone is one base away. The V and J genes are TRBV28 and TRBJ2-5; maybe TRBD1 (6 bases). Germline loops: CDR1 MDHEN, CDR2 SYDVKM. The CDR3 totals 14 residues. This chain's CDR3 is CANSRLLGAETQYF. The CDR3 DNA sequence: TGTGCCAACAGTCGCCTGTTGGGGGCAGAGACCCAGTACTTC.

The chain carries TRBV10-3 and TRBJ1-6; a weak D match, TRBD1 (6 bases). The CDR3 consists of 14 residues. Between the trimmed V and J ends, which lost 10 bases and 16 bases, there was a span of 26 bases. In germline, CDR1 is ENHRY, CDR2 SYGVKD. The CDR3 loop reads CATQWGRGNSLLHF. In DNA form, the CDR3 reads TGTGCCACCCAGTGGGGCAGGGGCAATTCACTTCTCCACTTT.